A selection of T cell receptor beta chains follows, all from one sample in a study of cytomegalovirus exposure and HLA in healthy donors. Data came from immunoSEQ multiplex PCR; TCRdb stores just in-frame clones and leaves some out. Of some 130,000 clones in the sample, 70% to 85% are singletons; the top ten hold about 7%. The sample was PBMCs. The source of these receptors is a man aged 35-49 years in good health and CMV-seropositive. Both conserved end residues are part of each CDR3. A D gene is named only where the DNA matches it firmly. Clone size appears in some rows only: once, few, many, or a class for an expanded clone.

clone_size	v_call	cdr3_length	j_call	d_call	cdr3_aa	cdr3_nt
.	TRBV15	15	TRBJ2-2	TRBD2	CATSTGLAGPGELFF	TGTGCCACCAGCACCGGACTAGCGGGACCCGGGGAGCTGTTTTTT
.	TRBV7-6	16	TRBJ2-5	TRBD2	CASSLWASGNQETQYF	TGTGCCAGCAGCTTATGGGCTAGCGGGAATCAAGAGACCCAGTACTTC
.	TRBV27	15	TRBJ1-2	.	CASSPAGAVDYGYTF	TGTGCCAGCAGTCCCGCAGGGGCTGTCGACTATGGCTACACCTTC
.	TRBV29-1	14	TRBJ1-3	.	CSVAGGLGGNTIYF	TGCAGCGTTGCGGGAGGACTGGGGGGAAACACCATATATTTT
.	TRBV15	13	TRBJ2-3	.	CATRGGDRDTQYF	TGTGCCACTCGAGGAGGGGACCGGGATACGCAGTATTTT
.	TRBV13	14	TRBJ1-3	.	CASSVLGVGNTIYF	TGTGCCAGCAGCGTACTGGGAGTAGGGAACACCATATATTTT
.	TRBV5-1	19	TRBJ2-1	TRBD2	CASSPGLAGGRSSYNEQFF	TGCGCCAGCAGCCCGGGACTAGCGGGAGGGAGGAGCTCCTACAATGAGCAGTTCTTC
.	TRBV19	18	TRBJ1-5	TRBD1	CASELGQGRGDSNQPQHF	TGTGCCAGTGAACTGGGACAGGGGCGCGGGGATAGCAATCAGCCCCAGCATTTT
.	TRBV7-6	13	TRBJ2-1	.	CASSLRTNNEQFF	TGTGCCAGCAGCTTAAGGACAAACAATGAGCAGTTCTTC
.	TRBV5-6	15	TRBJ2-5	TRBD1	CASTLSGTGLETQYF	TGTGCCAGCACCCTTTCCGGGACAGGGTTAGAGACCCAGTACTTC
.	TRBV6-5	14	TRBJ1-6	.	CASSYRGSKSPLHF	TGTGCCAGCAGTTACAGGGGTTCAAAATCACCCCTCCACTTT
.	TRBV5-1	14	TRBJ2-7	.	CASSLGQGSYEQYF	TGCGCCAGCAGCTTGGGGCAGGGGAGCTACGAGCAGTACTTC
.	TRBV19	14	TRBJ1-5	TRBD1	CASAGTGGNQPQHF	TGTGCCAGCGCCGGGACAGGAGGCAATCAGCCCCAGCATTTT
.	TRBV7-6	16	TRBJ1-3	.	CASSLSLTGSGNTIYF	TGTGCCAGCAGCTTATCCCTGACAGGATCTGGAAACACCATATATTTT
.	TRBV5-4	13	TRBJ2-7	TRBD1	CASRGDRDYEQYF	TGTGCCAGCAGGGGGGACAGGGACTACGAGCAGTACTTC
.	TRBV5-1	15	TRBJ1-4	TRBD1	CASSLTGQKREKLFF	TGCGCCAGCAGCCTCACGGGACAGAAGAGGGAAAAACTGTTTTTT
.	TRBV19	16	TRBJ1-3	TRBD1	CASSTARQGTGNTIYF	TGTGCCAGTAGTACCGCCAGACAGGGTACGGGAAACACCATATATTTT
.	TRBV10-2	14	TRBJ2-7	TRBD2	CASSEPGGGYEQYF	TGCGCCAGCAGTGAGCCGGGAGGCGGGTACGAGCAGTACTTC
.	TRBV5-1	14	TRBJ2-7	TRBD2	CASSLTSGSYEQYF	TGCGCCAGCAGCTTGACTAGCGGGAGCTACGAGCAGTACTTC
.	TRBV7-9	12	TRBJ1-1	.	CASRRLRGEAFF	TGTGCCAGCAGGCGACTCCGTGGTGAAGCTTTCTTT
.	TRBV6-5	14	TRBJ2-7	.	CASSGEGHTYEQYF	TGTGCCAGCAGCGGAGAGGGACACACCTACGAGCAGTACTTC
few	TRBV9	15	TRBJ1-1	TRBD1	CASSDGSGGLPEAFF	TGTGCCAGCAGCGACGGGTCAGGGGGCCTCCCTGAAGCTTTCTTT
.	TRBV5-6	14	TRBJ1-5	.	CASSFGVINQPQHF	TGTGCCAGCAGCTTCGGGGTTATCAATCAGCCCCAGCATTTT
.	TRBV2	13	TRBJ2-7	.	CASSPGTNYEQYF	TGTGCCAGCAGTCCCGGGACAAACTACGAGCAGTACTTC
once	TRBV4-1	15	TRBJ1-5	.	CASSQVERVGQPQHF	TGCGCCAGCAGCCAAGTGGAGAGGGTAGGTCAGCCCCAGCATTTT
once	TRBV6-1	14	TRBJ1-1	.	CASSAGQMNTEAFF	TGTGCCAGCAGTGCAGGACAGATGAACACTGAAGCTTTCTTT
.	TRBV11-2	14	TRBJ1-3	.	CASSLDPGGNTIYF	TGTGCCAGCAGCTTAGACCCAGGAGGAAACACCATATATTTT
.	TRBV7-6	14	TRBJ2-7	.	CASSPLGARGKQYF	TGTGCCAGCAGTCCCCTGGGGGCTCGAGGCAAGCAGTACTTC
.	TRBV10-3	15	TRBJ2-1	TRBD2	CAISLAGVDYNEQFF	TGTGCCATCAGTCTAGCGGGAGTGGACTACAATGAGCAGTTCTTC
.	TRBV5-4	13	TRBJ1-1	.	CASSSQLNTEAFF	TGTGCCAGCAGCTCCCAATTGAACACTGAAGCTTTCTTT
.	TRBV16	13	TRBJ2-7	TRBD2	CASRQRGIYEQYF	TGTGCCTCGCGTCAGCGGGGGATCTACGAGCAGTACTTC
once	TRBV7-3	13	TRBJ2-1	TRBD1	CASSSYRGNEQFF	TGTGCCAGCAGCTCTTACAGGGGCAATGAGCAGTTCTTC
.	TRBV29-1	13	TRBJ1-6	TRBD1	CSYKTGGNSPLHF	TGCAGCTATAAAACAGGGGGTAATTCACCCCTCCACTTT
once	TRBV27	16	TRBJ1-2	.	CASRYSGNSRSGGYTF	TGTGCCAGCAGATATTCCGGGAACTCTAGGAGTGGGGGCTACACCTTC
.	TRBV7-3	14	TRBJ2-7	.	CASSPDPYSYEQYF	TGTGCCAGCAGCCCAGACCCCTACAGCTACGAGCAGTACTTC
.	TRBV30	13	TRBJ1-1	TRBD1	CAWNRGRNTEAFF	TGTGCCTGGAATAGGGGGCGGAACACTGAAGCTTTCTTT
.	TRBV5-1	15	TRBJ2-3	TRBD1	CASSFEDRAADTQYF	TGCGCCAGCAGCTTCGAAGACAGGGCCGCAGATACGCAGTATTTT
.	TRBV5-6	18	TRBJ2-1	TRBD2	CASSSLWKREGLNNEQFF	TGTGCCAGCAGCTCCCTATGGAAGCGGGAGGGTTTGAACAATGAGCAGTTCTTC
few	TRBV6-5	14	TRBJ1-1	.	CASLKARDRTEAFF	TGTGCCAGCCTTAAAGCCAGGGATCGCACTGAAGCTTTCTTT
.	TRBV5-1	15	TRBJ1-1	TRBD1	CASSLDGQGVAEAFF	TGCGCCAGCAGCTTGGATGGACAGGGGGTGGCTGAAGCTTTCTTT
few	TRBV6-1	14	TRBJ1-1	.	CASRVEQAHTEAFF	TGTGCCAGCAGGGTAGAGCAGGCCCACACTGAAGCTTTCTTT
.	TRBV6-4	16	TRBJ2-1	TRBD2	CASSMTSGGPYNEQFF	TGTGCCAGCAGCATGACTAGCGGGGGGCCCTACAATGAGCAGTTCTTC
.	TRBV5-1	14	TRBJ1-4	TRBD1	CASTPGQPNEKLFF	TGCGCCAGCACCCCGGGACAGCCTAATGAAAAACTGTTTTTT
once	TRBV7-2	14	TRBJ2-3	.	CASSLGPQGGAQYF	TGTGCCAGCAGCTTAGGGCCCCAGGGCGGAGCTCAGTATTTT
.	TRBV2	15	TRBJ2-7	TRBD2	CASSELAGGAYEQYF	TGTGCCAGCAGTGAATTAGCGGGAGGCGCCTACGAGCAGTACTTC
.	TRBV6-5	15	TRBJ1-1	.	CASSYSAGERTEAFF	TGTGCCAGCAGTTACTCGGCGGGTGAGAGGACTGAAGCTTTCTTT
.	TRBV14	15	TRBJ2-3	.	CASSQTGVRTDTQYF	TGTGCCAGCAGCCAGACCGGGGTCCGCACAGATACGCAGTATTTT
.	TRBV5-1	13	TRBJ2-7	.	CASSPGSGDEQYF	TGCGCCAGCAGTCCGGGTTCCGGAGACGAGCAGTACTTC
few	TRBV27	15	TRBJ2-6	.	CASSLVVAGANVLTF	TGTGCCAGCAGTTTAGTGGTAGCTGGGGCCAACGTCCTGACTTTC
.	TRBV4-2	14	TRBJ2-7	.	CASSQVDGANEQYF	TGTGCCAGCAGCCAAGTTGATGGAGCGAACGAGCAGTACTTC
.	TRBV10-3	20	TRBJ2-1	TRBD2	CAISDPTSGRAKGSYNEQFF	TGTGCCATCAGTGACCCTACTAGCGGGAGGGCCAAGGGCTCCTACAATGAGCAGTTCTTC